The 7 T cell receptor beta chains given below trace back to one sample, sequenced in a study of blood T cell repertoires in COVID-19. Sequencing used immunoSEQ multiplex PCR; TCRdb keeps in-frame clones, though not all of them. The data show over 100,000 clones, over 70% seen once. The material sequenced was peripheral blood. The source of these receptors is a woman in her 70s with acute or convalescent COVID-19.

The chain has TRBV14 and TRBJ1-1, with D possibly TRBD1 on 6 matching bases. The germline V gene has CDR1 SGHDN and CDR2 FVKESK. Trimming removed 4 bases at V and 4 bases at J, with 16 bases between. The CDR3 is made up of 15 amino acids. The CDR3 DNA reads as TGTGCCAGCAGCCGTACAGGGTTACGGCTCACTGAAGCTTTCTTT. Translating gives CASSRTGLRLTEAFF.

This clone was seen a single time. V gene TRBV2 combines with J gene TRBJ2-2, with D tentatively TRBD2 (7 bases). The CDR3 loop spans 15 amino acids. The V and J ends lost 1 base and 5 bases respectively, with 11 bases between them. Germline CDR1 and CDR2: SNHLY and FYNNEI. The CDR3 here is CASSEGGGVTGELFF. DNA of the CDR3: TGTGCCAGCAGTGAAGGGGGGGGCGTGACCGGGGAGCTGTTTTTT.

V is TRBV19 and J is TRBJ1-5; no firm D call. Germline loops: CDR1 LNHDA, CDR2 SQIVND (reference sequence). CDR3 length equals 12 residues. The V and J ends lost 6 bases and 7 bases respectively, with 10 bases between them. The chain's CDR3 is CASSRESQPQHF. The DNA for the CDR3 is TGTGCCAGTAGCCGGGAGTCGCAGCCCCAGCATTTT.

The CDR3 region is CARNRVAGELFF. The CDR3 bases are TGTGCCAGGAACAGGGTAGCCGGGGAGCTGTTTTTT. The chain is built from TRBV14 and TRBJ2-2; maybe TRBD1 (6 bases). The V end was cut by 9 bases, the J end by 6 bases, with 11 bases between. CDR1 SGHDN and CDR2 FVKESK come from the germline V gene. The CDR3 spans 12 residues.

The chain employs TRBV5-6 and TRBJ2-7, with 7 positions matching TRBD1. The CDR3 sequence is 14 residues long. V gave up 2 bases and J gave up 6 bases; unmatched junction bases: 8. The V gene's germline CDR1 is SGHDT and CDR2 YYEEEE. CDR3 sequence reads: CASSFTDRVGEQYF. The CDR3 DNA is TGTGCCAGCAGCTTCACCGACAGGGTGGGCGAGCAGTACTTC. Complete variable domain (other parts from reference TRBV5-6 and TRBJ2-7): DAGVTQSPTHLIKTRGQQVTLRCSPKSGHDTVSWYQQALGQGPQFIFQYYEEEERQRGNFPDRFSGHQFPNYSSELNVNALLLGDSALYLCASSFTDRVGEQYFGPGTRLTVT.

This chain links TRBV19 with TRBJ2-7; perhaps TRBD1 as D (6 bases). The germline CDR1 and CDR2 sequences are LNHDA and SQIVND (reference sequence). The CDR3 extends over 12 amino acids. V was clipped by 5 bases and J by 7 bases, with 12 bases between them. The CDR3 is CASSPSDREQYF. Written as DNA, the CDR3 is TGTGCCAGTAGTCCATCAGACAGGGAGCAGTACTTC.

The gene calls are TRBV19 and TRBJ2-1, with 11 bases that match TRBD2. The junction had 11 bases not matched to a gene; V was cut back by 0 bases and J by 10 bases. Germline V gene data show CDR1 as LNHDA and CDR2 as SQIVND (reference sequence). The CDR3 sequence is 17 residues long. CDR3 sequence: CASSIEGRLAGPGEQFF. CDR3 bases: TGTGCCAGTAGTATAGAGGGGAGACTAGCGGGGCCGGGGGAGCAGTTCTTC.